Sequencing of this TCR beta chain was carried out in a study of shared clonotypes between healthy human individuals. This CDR3 comprises 17 residues. CDR1 and CDR2 (germline): LGHNA, YNFKEQ. J was trimmed by 2 bases and V by 0 bases; bases with no gene match: 7. CD4+ cells yielded CD45RA+ naive and CD45RA-negative memory subsets. Some clones are missing from TCRdb's copy, which holds only in-frame ones; the method was immunoSEQ multiplex PCR. The table lists under 1,100,000 clones, 70% to 80% of them singletons. This TCR came from a man younger than 30 in good health. Some clones in this sample may be carry-over from other donors' samples. Sequencing used memory CD4+ T cells from PBMCs. Subset in this sample: CD45RA-negative fraction. The chain uses TRBV4-2 and TRBJ2-7; TRBD1 aligns across 10 bases. DNA of the CDR3: TGTGCCAGCAGCCAAGAGGGTTTAGGGACAGGGGCCTACGAGCAGTACTTC. Translation gives CASSQEGLGTGAYEQYF.